This TCR beta chain was sequenced during a study of persistence of HIV-infected CD4 T cells (dated by TCRdb to 2020 to 2021). About the investigation overall: The median time the participants had spent on suppressive ART was more than 7 years. The TCR cluster analysis across participants included roughly 8 participants for CMV and roughly 7 participants for Gag. Proviral sequencing was used to assess clonality among infected cells, whereas TCRbeta sequencing gauged the clonality of all cells within each sorted population. Peripheral blood samples of up to roughly 180 mL were taken at multiple time points, with the exception of a couple of participants who underwent leukapheresis at a single time point. CMV- and HIV-1 Gag-responding CD4+ T cells were isolated from ART-treated individuals so that antigen-driven clonal expansion of HIV-1-infected cells could be examined.

The germline V gene gives CDR1 as SNHLY and CDR2 as FYNNEI. The CDR3 goes from the cysteine to the phenylalanine over 13 residues. Left in the record is the CDR3 DNA by itself, 39 bases read in frame from the first base. The V and J ends are trimmed by 6 bases and 3 bases, leaving 10 bases between them. The investigation overall reported the following: Bulk TCR analyses could not be restricted to the rare CMV-responding cells that actually carried HIV-1 proviruses. Only a small number of individuals took part in the study, and only a limited range of antigens was tested. Degenerate expanded CDR3beta sequences were enriched in antigen-responding cells, suggesting convergent selection of CD4+ responses to CMV and Gag. Within the same sorted populations, how oligoclonal the TCRs were correlated with how oligoclonal the proviruses were. TCRbeta richness in CMV- and Gag-responding cells was significantly lower than in anti-CD3/anti-CD28-responding cells; CMV-responding cells had higher oligoclonality than CD3/CD28-stimulated and Gag-responding cells.

The sample's treatment or condition label, in plain terms: suppressive antiretroviral therapy. A pool of overlapping 15-mer peptides from HIV-1 Gag, at around 0.99 ug per peptide per mL, was used to stimulate the cells. Responding CD4+ T cells were sorted on the basis of upregulation of both CD40 ligand and CD69. HIV-1-infected adults in whom suppressive ART had been started during chronic infection were enrolled as participants. For at least 4 years, participants had undetectable plasma HIV-1 RNA, below 50 copies/mL. To be included, participants needed a CD4+ T cell count above 400 cells/uL and a positive CMV serology. Before stimulation, PBMCs were isolated using density centrifugation and depleted of CD8+ T cells. Stimulation of CD8-depleted PBMCs was carried out for around 19 hours with anti-CD28/CD49d costimulation, CD40-blocking antibody and enfuvirtide, to prevent new infections. Cell sorting was done on a Beckman Coulter MoFlo Legacy or XDP sorter, and dead cells were excluded with propidium iodide. Genomic DNA was extracted with the QIAamp DNA Mini Kit for samples above one million cells, otherwise with the Quick-DNA Microprep Kit.

The immunoSEQ hsTCRB assay version 4 in survey mode was used to sequence TCRbeta repertoires from genomic DNA. Genomic DNA was diluted to about 9.9 ng/uL, using up to 1 ug per sample for TCRbeta sequencing. Per the original workflow: Analysis of the TCRbeta data was done in ImmunoSeq Analyzer 3.0, and diversity was computed on productive nucleotide rearrangements. Using the Immunarch R package, lower-bound TCR diversity was estimated with the improved Chao index and clonality was estimated with the Gini coefficient. Nucleotide rearrangements that differed but encoded the same CDR3beta amino acid sequence were counted as separate clonotypes. Differential abundance analysis found TCRbeta sequences that were significantly enriched in antigen-responding cells compared with anti-CD3/anti-CD28-activated cells. TCRs were clustered by predicted peptide-MHC specificity with GLIPH2, both within individual participants and across merged participant data sets. TCRdb holds this immuneACCESS table with in-frame rearrangements only. Some clones are missing; in checked studies, unresolved V genes explain under half, and the rest has no known cause. The DNA was the basis for D and trimming; V, J and clone size are from that table. Within this sample are some 30,000 clones, with roughly 70% of them counted one time only. Roughly 1.5% of the sample is in the top ten clones.

Concerning this clone itself: The antigen this receptor binds is unknown. The sample holds no much larger clone one base away, and base qualities are not on file.

The TCR comes from an adult man with HIV who was CMV-seropositive. The chain joins TRBV2 to TRBJ2-3; perhaps TRBD1 is the D gene, with 5 bases matching. Source: CD4+ T cells sorted from PBMCs after approximately 18-hour stimulation, taken from a patient who received antiretroviral therapy. In the paper's terms, the cell subset or site label means: CD40L+CD69+ CD4 T cells responding to HIV-1 Gag peptides. Read as DNA, the sequence is TGTGCCAGCAGCTTGACAGTTACAGATACGCAGTATTTT. Translated, this gives CASSLTVTDTQYF.